These 4 T cell receptor beta chains were all obtained from the same sample, sequenced in a study of regulatory T cells in long-lasting Graves disease. As for time point: newly diagnosed GD, antithyroid drugs for less than 3 months. The TCR library was prepared using RNA isolated from PBMCs. Construction of the TCR beta libraries employed iRepertoire HTBI primers in conjunction with Arm-PCR of CDR3 regions. TCRdb passed the multiplex PCR reads through MiXCR, listing each CDR3 protein once. In the table there are roughly 420,000 distinct CDR3 sequences, approximately 16% of which are singletons. These same data were also listed under a study on T cells in Graves' hyperthyroidism and ophthalmopathy.

The material was peripheral blood mononuclear cells (PBMCs), obtained at new diagnosis, from a patient treated with antithyroid drugs. The receptors here all came from a woman aged 25 to 39 with Graves disease.

The V gene is TRBV11-2, the J gene TRBJ1-3, with D perhaps matching TRBD1 (6 bases). Per the germline V gene, CDR1 is SGHAT and CDR2 is FQNNGV. V was trimmed by 11 bases and J by 4 bases, leaving 15 bases between them. The CDR3 is made up of 13 amino acids. The CDR3 DNA is TGTGCCGATGGGTCAGGGGTCGGAAACACCATATATTTT. It is translated as CADGSGVGNTIYF.

The chain uses TRBV2 and TRBJ1-5; D is unresolved. Trimming removed 6 bases from V and 0 bases from J, with 9 bases in between. This CDR3 comprises 14 residues. Germline loops: CDR1 SNHLY, CDR2 FYNNEI. Here the CDR3 reads CASRGRYSNQPQHF. In DNA, the CDR3 is TGTGCCAGCAGAGGGAGATATAGCAATCAGCCCCAGCATTTT.

A note on this clonotype: This may stem from a read error, because a much larger clone lies one nucleotide away. This chain uses TRBV6-2 or TRBV6-3 with TRBJ2-2, with D possibly TRBD2 on 5 matching bases. The CDR3 runs to 14 residues. Germline assignment: CDR1 MNHEY and CDR2 SVGEGT. For the CDR3, the DNA is TGTGCCAGCAGTTTACCGGGGATCCTCGGGAAGCTGTTTTTT. It codes for CASSLPGILGKLFF.

The rearrangement uses TRBV28 and TRBJ2-3; tentative D call: TRBD1 (5 bases). Trimming cost V 2 bases and J 5 bases, with 11 bases left between them. From germline, CDR1 is MDHEN and CDR2 SYDVKM. This CDR3 comprises 14 residues. DNA of the CDR3: TGTGCCAGCAGTTTAAGGGTAGGGGTAGATACGCAGTATTTT. This encodes CASSLRVGVDTQYF.